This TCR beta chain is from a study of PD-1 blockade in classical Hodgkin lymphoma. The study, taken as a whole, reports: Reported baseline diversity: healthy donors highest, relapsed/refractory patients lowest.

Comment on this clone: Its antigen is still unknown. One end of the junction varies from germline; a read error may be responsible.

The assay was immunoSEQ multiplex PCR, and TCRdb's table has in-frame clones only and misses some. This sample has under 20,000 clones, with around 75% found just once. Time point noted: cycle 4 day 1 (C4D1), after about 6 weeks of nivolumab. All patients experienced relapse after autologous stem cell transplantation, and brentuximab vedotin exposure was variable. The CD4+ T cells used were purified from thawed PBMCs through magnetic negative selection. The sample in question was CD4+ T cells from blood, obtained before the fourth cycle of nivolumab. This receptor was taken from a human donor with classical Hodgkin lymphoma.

As DNA, the CDR3 is TGTGCTAGCAGCGAAACTAGCGGGCGAGAAGAGACCCAGTACTTC. Residues: CASSETSGREETQYF. The J gene is TRBJ2-5, the V gene TRBV7-7; TRBD2 aligns across 9 bases. CDR1 and CDR2 (germline): SSHAT, FNYEAQ (reference sequence). The CDR3 is made up of 15 amino acids.